This TCR beta chain was found in a study of identical twins (dated by TCRdb to the mid-2010s). For the study in its entirety: The study deep-sequenced TCR alpha and beta repertoires from monozygotic twins, unrelated adults of various ages and cord blood to test whether fetal clonotypes persist. To rule out contamination, the twin experiments were replicated at different times with different library preparation protocols. The paper as a whole reports these results and caveats: In monozygotic twins, out-of-frame TCR alpha sharing was systematically underestimated by recombination models, although the models agreed with sharing between unrelated individuals. Excess twin sharing in beta out-of-frame sequences was weaker because fewer shared sequences lowered the signal-to-noise ratio. Out-of-frame TCR alpha sequences shared between twins showed an excess of low generation-probability sequences compared with coincidental sharing between unrelated individuals. Because the same donors could not be followed over many years, the conclusions depended on cross-sectional statistical analysis. Fewer insertions were carried by abundant cord blood beta clonotypes, a similar but weaker trend appeared in young adult naive repertoires, and no such trend appeared in memory repertoires. Zero-insertion analyses could be partly confounded by invariant T cells such as MAIT and iNKT, though diverse VJ usage argued against such confounding for most clonotypes.

All donors were healthy Caucasians. The twin cohort consisted of three pairs of female monozygotic twins, all aged roughly 18 to 30 years. The RNA used for TCR libraries was isolated from peripheral blood mononuclear cells. This clonotype was seen more than once but under ten times. Its cognate antigen has yet to be identified. Base qualities were left out, and no much larger clone turns up one base away. The germline V gene (reference sequence) provides CDR1 SGHKS and CDR2 YYEKEE. The junction shows trimming of 0 bases on V and 2 bases on J, plus 9 bases between the germline ends. The CDR3 numbers 14 residues from cysteine through phenylalanine. Only the CDR3 portion is preserved as DNA: 42 bases, with reading frame beginning at the first base. Libraries came from 5' RACE. The run used an Illumina HiSeq 2000. Template switching introduced a universal primer binding site; the final cDNA contained a unique molecular identifier, enabling accurate counting of TCR cDNA molecules. Specific primers in the conserved constant-segment region were used to synthesize first-strand cDNA for TCR alpha and beta chains. To control for contamination, every cDNA library carried two barcodes: a SMART-Mk sample barcode plus Illumina barcodes. TruSeq adapter sequences, together with Illumina sample barcodes, were added in two successive PCR steps. TCR alpha and beta cDNA libraries were sequenced on the Illumina HiSeq platform with custom primers. On the authors' methods: MiGEC processed the raw reads to extract unique molecular identifiers, while MiXCR was used to determine the CDR3 positions. Recombination models were inferred per individual with the repgenHMM and IGoR tools using an EM algorithm. The tcR package in R was used for shared clonotype analysis, with sharing normalized by the product of cloneset sizes. Out-of-frame nonproductive sequences were analyzed to study raw recombination free of thymic and clonal selection effects. TCRdb cleaned the public reads at Q25 with fastp, built clones with MiXCR and kept in-frame beta chains. Entries are consolidated by CDR3 protein sequence, retaining the most common genes and DNA. The V and J calls come from TCRdb's annotation, not from the publication. The sample has about 790,000 distinct CDR3 sequences on record, about 20% of them singletons. The ten largest account for around 14% of the sample.

In addition, the sample was reused for a study of T cells expressing NK-cell markers. As noted in the second study: In sorted CD3+CD56+NKG2C+, CD3+CD56+NKG2C- and CD3+CD56-NKG2C+ T-cell subsets from several donors, TCR beta-chain repertoires were profiled. Most of the eight sequenced donors were HCMV-seropositive and one was HCMV-seronegative. To restrict sorting to alphabetaTCR-expressing T cells, an anti-gammadeltaTCR antibody was added in several experiments. In over 5 donors, the dominant CD3+CD56+NKG2C+ clonotypes were among the top 10 CD8+ clonotypes and accounted for about 1.0-7.5% of CD8+ T cells. Those dominant clonotypes were again the most abundant among CD3+CD56-NKG2C+ cells in a few donors, at roughly 28.3-65%. It remained unclear whether the expanded NKG2C-expressing T cell clones were specific for HCMV antigens. The study sequenced eight donors, all healthy volunteers chosen at random: three men and five women. HCMV serostatus was determined by detecting HCMV-specific IgG in serum with a commercial ELISA kit. For 5 or 6 donors, unsorted PBMC were also used to sequence bulk peripheral blood T-cell repertoires. Reads were demultiplexed and grouped by UMI with MIGEC, and clonotypes were assembled and quantified with MiTCR. To exclude erroneous sequences, only TCR cDNA sequences supported by at least two reads were retained. The tcR package was used for downstream repertoire analysis, and clonotypes were matched between fractions using CDR3 nucleotide sequence together with V segment. Antigen specificity was annotated against VDJdb with VDJmatch, allowing one amino acid substitution in CDR3.

The chain is made from TRBV5-5 and TRBJ2-7, with no reliable assignment of the D segment. The receptor comes from a woman under 30 in good health. Sequencing was done on a sample of PBMCs. The nucleotides read TGTGCCAGCAGCTTGGAGGCGCAGGCCTACGAGCAGTACTTC. The resulting protein is CASSLEAQAYEQYF.